Below, 18 T cell receptor beta chains from the same sample are listed, as sequenced in a study of early T cells in non-severe SARS-CoV-2 infection. MiXCR was run by TCRdb on the 5' RACE reads, yielding one entry per CDR3 protein. The table includes tens of thousands of distinct CDR3 sequences, 5.3% detected once. Material: whole blood. The origin of the receptors is an adult who was a healthcare worker with PCR-confirmed SARS-CoV-2 infection or an uninfected control (not recorded which).

This clonotype was seen many times. The CDR3 DNA is TGTGCCAGCAGCTTGGGGGGATACAATCAGCCCCAGCATTTT. Translated, it gives CASSLGGYNQPQHF. The chain uses TRBV5-6 and TRBJ1-5; the D is unclear. The germline gives CDR1 SGHDT, CDR2 YYEEEE. This CDR3 region has 14 residues. V gave up 0 bases and J gave up 3 bases, with 7 bases separating them.

This clonotype was recorded a few times. The gene calls are TRBV20-1 and TRBJ2-5; D ambiguous. CDR1 and CDR2 (germline): DFQATT, SNEGSKA (reference sequence). This CDR3 has 14 residues. Trimming took 1 base from V and 2 from J, leaving 11 bases between them. CDR3 in DNA: TGCAGTGCTAGAGTCGGGCCATTTCAAGAGACCCAGTACTTC. Residues: CSARVGPFQETQYF.

This clonotype was detected ten times or more. The chain has TRBV6-6 and TRBJ1-5; a weak D match, TRBD1 (5 bases). Trimming took off 0 bases at V and 9 bases at J, with 21 bases between the two ends. CDR1 MNHNY and CDR2 SVGAGI come from the germline V gene (reference sequence). This CDR3 contains 17 residues. CDR3 loop: CASSYSMSGSVVWPQHF. CDR3 nucleotide sequence: TGTGCCAGCAGTTACTCGATGTCAGGGTCGGTGGTTTGGCCCCAGCATTTT.

The chain is built from TRBV12-3 or TRBV12-4 and TRBJ2-3, with TRBD2 matching over 10 bases. The CDR3 has 17 residues. J gave up 2 bases and V 5 bases, and 10 bases lay outside the gene matches. CDR3 sequence reads: CASSLVRLAGDTDTQYF. CDR3 nucleotide sequence: TGTGCCAGCAGTCTCGTCCGCCTAGCGGGGGACACAGATACGCAGTATTTT.

This clonotype has just a few counts. The gene calls are TRBV4-3 and TRBJ1-2, with 8 bases identical to TRBD1. Trimming at V came to 0 bases and at J to 3 bases, leaving 6 bases not matched to a gene. The length of the CDR3 is 16 residues. Per germline, CDR1 LGHNA and CDR2 YSLEER. The CDR3 region has the DNA TGCGCCAGCAGCCAAGATCCATCAGGGGGCCACTATGGCTACACCTTC. Its translation is CASSQDPSGGHYGYTF.

At least ten counts were recorded for this clonotype. The chain links TRBV24-1 to TRBJ2-1, with TRBD1 matching 9 bases. The CDR3 totals 17 residues. From germline, CDR1 is KGHDR and CDR2 SFDVKD. V gave up 5 bases and J gave up 6 bases; unmatched junction bases: 13. CDR3 sequence (DNA): TGTGCCACCAGTGCACGACAGGGGGTGGGTCGCGGCAATGAGCAGTTCTTC. Translation: CATSARQGVGRGNEQFF.

This clonotype was picked up many times. The chain joins TRBV14 to TRBJ2-3; D possibly corresponds to TRBD2 (6 bases). Trimming pared 0 bases from V and 4 bases from J, leaving 20 bases between. The CDR3 runs 18 residues. The germline V gene has CDR1 SGHDN and CDR2 FVKESK. CDR3 DNA sequence: TGTGCCAGCAGCCAAGATGTCGGACCCTGGGACTCCGCAGATACGCAGTATTTT. This codes for CASSQDVGPWDSADTQYF.

At least ten counts were recorded for this clonotype. V and J are TRBV7-2 and TRBJ2-6, with D possibly being TRBD2 (6 bases). CDR1 and CDR2 from the germline V gene are SGHTA and FQGNSA. There are 17 residues in the CDR3. Trimming took 5 bases from V and 0 from J, leaving 14 bases between them. CDR3 residues: CASSVSGASSGANVLTF. The CDR3 nucleotides are TGTGCCAGCAGCGTATCGGGAGCCTCCTCTGGGGCCAACGTCCTGACTTTC.

This clonotype showed up many times. This rearrangement joins TRBV5-6 to TRBJ2-7; D uncertain. Trimming stripped 4 bases from V and 2 bases from J, with 13 bases between. Germline-derived CDR1 and CDR2 are SGHDT and YYEEEE. The CDR3 is 14 residues long. DNA of the CDR3: TGTGCCAGCAGCCCCCCGGGCGGAGCCTACGAGCAGTACTTC. Its protein is CASSPPGGAYEQYF.

This clonotype was seen ten or more times. The chain recombines TRBV6-6 with TRBJ2-7; 11 bases agree with TRBD1. This CDR3 spans 15 amino acids. CDR1 is MNHNY, CDR2 SVGAGI, per germline (reference sequence). The ends lost 4 bases at V and 1 base at J; junction bases unmatched: 3. The CDR3 coding sequence is TGTGCCAGCAGTTTAGGGACAGGGGGATCCTACGAGCAGTACTTC. Its protein product is CASSLGTGGSYEQYF.

This rearrangement joins TRBV7-2 to TRBJ2-1; 9 nucleotides agree with TRBD2. Per the germline V gene, CDR1 is SGHTA and CDR2 is FQGNSA. Germline trimming cut 6 bases from V and 9 bases from J; bases unmatched to any gene: 18. The CDR3 totals 17 residues. CDR3 in amino acids: CASSPLALAGGLGEQFF. The CDR3 DNA sequence: TGTGCCAGCAGTCCACTGGCCCTTGCGGGAGGGCTCGGTGAGCAGTTCTTC. Supplemented by reference TRBV7-2 and TRBJ2-1, the full variable domain reads GAGVSQSPSNKVTEKGKDVELRCDPISGHTALYWYRQSLGQGLEFLIYFQGNSAPDKSGLPSDRFSAERTGGSVSTLTIQRTQQEDSAVYLCASSPLALAGGLGEQFFGPGTRLTVL.

This clonotype was seen a handful of times. This chain links TRBV7-2 with TRBJ2-2; TRBD1 agrees at 9 bases. In germline, CDR1 is SGHTA, CDR2 FQGNSA. With V trimmed by 5 bases and J by 7 bases, 14 bases remained unmatched. This CDR3 has 17 amino acids. CDR3 bases: TGTGCCAGCAGCGCCCGCCCGACAACAGGGGGCCTCGGGGAGCTGTTTTTT. This sequence encodes CASSARPTTGGLGELFF.

This clonotype was counted at least ten times. The J gene is TRBJ2-7, the V gene TRBV9, with D perhaps TRBD2 (5 bases). V shed 1 base and J shed 5 bases, with 16 bases lying between them. The germline CDR1 and CDR2 sequences are SGDLS and YYNGEE. The CDR3 length is 15 residues. CDR3 protein: CASSVRAGPIDEQYF. The CDR3 nucleotides read TGTGCCAGCAGCGTACGGGCGGGTCCAATCGACGAGCAGTACTTC.

The sample holds many counts of this clonotype. V gene TRBV28 combines with J gene TRBJ2-7; 12 bases map to TRBD2. V dropped 6 bases and J dropped 5; count of bases not matched to a gene: 11. There are 16 residues in the CDR3. From germline, CDR1 is MDHEN and CDR2 SYDVKM. The CDR3 reads CASSPGLAGSWDEQYF. In nucleotides, the CDR3 is TGTGCCAGCAGCCCCGGACTAGCGGGATCGTGGGACGAGCAGTACTTC.

This clonotype was counted between two and nine times. The V call is TRBV5-5, the J call TRBJ2-7; D gene uncertain. Germline V gene sequence: CDR1 SGHKS, CDR2 YYEKEE (reference sequence). This CDR3 has 15 amino acids. Trimming pared 4 bases from V and 3 bases from J, leaving 17 bases between. CDR3 loop: CASSLRPGSDYEQYF. The CDR3 coding sequence is TGTGCCAGCAGCCTCCGACCAGGATCTGACTACGAGCAGTACTTC.

The sample holds a few counts of this clonotype. V and J are TRBV21-1 and TRBJ2-7. TRBV21-1 is a pseudogene locus. The CDR3 runs to 16 residues. This CDR3 reads CASSSCEDLRPYEQYV. The CDR3 DNA reads TGTGCCAGCAGCAGTTGTGAGGACCTAAGACCCTACGAGCAGTACGTC.

This clonotype has a count of ten or more. This sequence joins TRBV7-9 and TRBJ2-7; perhaps TRBD2 as D (5 bases). Trimming took 5 bases from V and 0 from J, leaving 17 bases between them. Germline values: CDR1 SEHNR, CDR2 FQNEAQ (reference sequence). The CDR3 has 16 amino acids. The CDR3 loop is CASSTKRPTSSYEQYF. As DNA, the CDR3 is TGTGCCAGCAGCACTAAGCGGCCGACGAGCTCCTACGAGCAGTACTTC.

The CDR3 region is CSAAAGGTAKNIQYF. The DNA for the CDR3 is TGCAGTGCCGCAGCGGGAGGGACAGCCAAAAACATTCAGTACTTC. The chain recombines TRBV20-1 with TRBJ2-4, with 10 bases fitting TRBD2. Losses at the gene ends were 6 bases for V and 0 bases for J; bases not matched to a gene: 5. Germline CDR1 reads DFQATT; CDR2 reads SNEGSKA (reference sequence). The length of the CDR3 is 15 residues.